A single sample gave rise to the 10 T cell receptor beta chains below, sequenced in a study of radiotherapy plus CTLA-4 blockade in lung cancer. Method: immunoSEQ multiplex PCR; TCRdb's copy keeps in-frame clones and lacks some. Of 35,000 to 40,000 clones listed, approximately 86% are singletons. The starting material was peripheral blood, obtained from a patient treated with radiotherapy plus ipilimumab. These receptor sequences come from a human donor with non-small cell lung cancer whose response to radiotherapy plus ipilimumab could not be evaluated.

This rearrangement joins TRBV7-9 to TRBJ2-2; D is undetermined. Germline-derived CDR1 and CDR2 are SEHNR and FQNEAQ (reference sequence). V dropped 2 bases and J dropped 5 bases, with 6 bases sitting between them. CDR3 length equals 13 residues. The CDR3: CASSLWSTGELFF. The CDR3 region has the DNA TGTGCCAGCAGCTTATGGAGTACCGGGGAGCTGTTTTTT.

V usage is TRBV29-1 and J usage is TRBJ2-5; TRBD2 agrees at 8 bases. The germline gives CDR1 SQVTM, CDR2 ANQGSEA. The CDR3 has 14 amino acids. With V trimmed by 7 bases and J by 3 bases, 10 bases remained unmatched. The CDR3 bases are TGCAGCGCCCGGCAGGCGGGAGGAAAAGAGACCCAGTACTTC. It specifies CSARQAGGKETQYF.

As DNA, the CDR3 is TGTGCCAGCAGAGACAGGGTCTTAGGCAATCAGCCCCAGCATTTT. Its protein product is CASRDRVLGNQPQHF. The chain recombines TRBV6-5 with TRBJ1-5, with 7 bases aligning to TRBD1. CDR1 and CDR2 (germline): MNHEY, SVGAGI. Trimming at V came to 6 bases and at J to 2 bases, leaving 7 bases not matched to a gene. The CDR3 spans 15 residues.

The gene calls are TRBV2 and TRBJ1-5; TRBD1 aligns across 10 bases. From germline, CDR1 is SNHLY and CDR2 FYNNEI. The junction had 6 bases not matched to a gene; V was cut back by 8 bases and J by 2 bases. The CDR3 is made up of 15 amino acids. The CDR3 sequence: CASRLGTGGNQPQHF. CDR3 DNA sequence: TGTGCCAGCCGACTAGGGACAGGGGGCAATCAGCCCCAGCATTTT.

The V and J genes are TRBV7-2 and TRBJ2-7; 7 nucleotides line up with TRBD1. The V gene end was trimmed by 1 base and the J gene end by 3 bases; junction bases not matched to a gene: 3. In germline, CDR1 is SGHTA, CDR2 FQGNSA. CDR3 length: 14 amino acids. For the CDR3, the DNA is TGTGCCAGCAGCTTAGAGGGGGCGGGCTACGAGCAGTACTTC. Encoded protein: CASSLEGAGYEQYF.

The chain employs TRBV28 and TRBJ2-3; the match to TRBD2 covers 13 bases. Germline CDR1 is MDHEN and CDR2 is SYDVKM. This CDR3 spans 16 amino acids. The junction had 6 bases not matched to a gene; V was cut back by 6 bases and J by 3 bases. CDR3 region: CASSTPGLAGTDTQYF. CDR3 nucleotide sequence: TGTGCCAGCAGCACTCCGGGACTAGCGGGAACAGATACGCAGTATTTT.

The chain couples TRBV14 to TRBJ1-2, with 10 bases identical to TRBD1. The CDR3 contains 14 residues. V lost 3 bases to trimming and J lost 8 bases; unmatched junction nucleotides: 6. Germline CDR1 and CDR2: SGHDN and FVKESK. Here the CDR3 DNA reads TGTGCCAGCAGCCAGGGGGGACAGGGGAGCGGCTACACCTTC. This codes for CASSQGGQGSGYTF. The full variable domain, in which reference TRBV14 and TRBJ1-2 provide the parts outside the CDR3, is EAGVTQFPSHSVIEKGQTVTLRCDPISGHDNLYWYRRVMGKEIKFLLHFVKESKQDESGMPNNRFLAERTGGTYSTLKVQPAELEDSGVYFCASSQGGQGSGYTFGSGTRLTVV.

The chain links TRBV7-9 to TRBJ1-1, with a weak D call TRBD1 (6 bases). This CDR3 contains 15 residues. Trimming shortened V by 1 base and J by 11 bases, and 20 bases separated the two germline ends. Germline V gene lookup returns CDR1 SEHNR and CDR2 FQNEAQ (reference sequence). The CDR3 reads CASSLGVGTKKQAFF. CDR3 DNA sequence: TGTGCCAGCAGCTTAGGGGTCGGGACAAAAAAACAGGCTTTCTTT.

The genes are TRBV6-1 and TRBJ2-5; D remains ambiguous. CDR3 length: 13 residues. V lost 3 bases, J lost 2 bases, and 7 bases lay in between. CDR1 MNHNS and CDR2 SASEGT come from the germline V gene. The CDR3 here is CASSDRGQETQYF. Here the CDR3 DNA reads TGTGCCAGCAGTGATCGAGGACAAGAGACCCAGTACTTC.

The chain uses TRBV4-3 and TRBJ1-3; 9 nucleotides line up with TRBD1. The germline CDR1 and CDR2 sequences are LGHNA and YSLEER. The CDR3 totals 17 residues. The ends lost 1 base at V and 0 bases at J; junction bases unmatched: 4. The CDR3 sequence is CASSQGPGQGSGNTIYF. CDR3 in DNA: TGCGCCAGCAGCCAAGGACCGGGACAGGGCTCTGGAAACACCATATATTTT.